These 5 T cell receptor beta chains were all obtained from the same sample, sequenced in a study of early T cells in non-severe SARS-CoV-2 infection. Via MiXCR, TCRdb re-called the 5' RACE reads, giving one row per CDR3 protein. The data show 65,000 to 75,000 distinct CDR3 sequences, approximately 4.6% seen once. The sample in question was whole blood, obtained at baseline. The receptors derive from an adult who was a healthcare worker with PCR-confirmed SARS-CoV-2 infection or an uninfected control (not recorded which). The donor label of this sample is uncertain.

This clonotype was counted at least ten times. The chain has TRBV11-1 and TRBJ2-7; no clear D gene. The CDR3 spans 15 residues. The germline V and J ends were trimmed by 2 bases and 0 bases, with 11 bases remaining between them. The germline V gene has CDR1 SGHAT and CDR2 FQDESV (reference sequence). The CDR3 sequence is CASSLRRSSSYEQYF. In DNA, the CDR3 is TGTGCCAGCAGCTTACGCCGAAGTAGCTCCTACGAGCAGTACTTC. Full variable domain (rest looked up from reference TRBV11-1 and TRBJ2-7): EAEVAQSPRYKITEKSQAVAFWCDPISGHATLYWYRQILGQGPELLVQFQDESVVDDSQLPKDRFSAERLKGVDSTLKIQPAELGDSAMYLCASSLRRSSSYEQYFGPGTRLTVT.

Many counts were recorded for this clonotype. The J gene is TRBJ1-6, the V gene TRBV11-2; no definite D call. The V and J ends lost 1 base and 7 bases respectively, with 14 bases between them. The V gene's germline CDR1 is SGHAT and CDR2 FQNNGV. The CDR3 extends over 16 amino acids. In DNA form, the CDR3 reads TGTGCCAGCAGCTTAGTCGCAGACTGGCGGAATTCACCCCTCCACTTT. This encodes CASSLVADWRNSPLHF.

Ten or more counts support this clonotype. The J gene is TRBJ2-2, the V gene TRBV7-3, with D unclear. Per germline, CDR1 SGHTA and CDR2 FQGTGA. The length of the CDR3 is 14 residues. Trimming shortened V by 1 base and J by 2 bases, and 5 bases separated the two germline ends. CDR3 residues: CASSLKTNTGELFF. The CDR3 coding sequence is TGTGCCAGCAGCTTAAAGACTAACACCGGGGAGCTGTTTTTT.

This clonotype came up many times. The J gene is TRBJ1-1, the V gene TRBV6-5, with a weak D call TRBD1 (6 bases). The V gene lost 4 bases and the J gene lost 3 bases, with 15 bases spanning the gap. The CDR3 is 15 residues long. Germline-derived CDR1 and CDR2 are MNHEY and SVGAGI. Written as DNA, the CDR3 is TGTGCCAGCAGTTTCCGGGGACATGAGGACACTGAAGCTTTCTTT. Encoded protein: CASSFRGHEDTEAFF.

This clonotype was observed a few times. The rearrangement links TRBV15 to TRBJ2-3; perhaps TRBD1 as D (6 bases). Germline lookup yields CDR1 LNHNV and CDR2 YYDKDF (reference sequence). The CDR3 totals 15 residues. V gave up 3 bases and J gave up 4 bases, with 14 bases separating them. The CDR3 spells CATSSPRDTSDTQYF. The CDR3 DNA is TGTGCCACCAGCAGCCCCCGGGACACATCAGATACGCAGTATTTT.